Below, 16 T cell receptor beta chains from the same sample are listed, as sequenced in a study of blood T cell repertoires in COVID-19. The repertoire was sequenced with immunoSEQ multiplex PCR; TCRdb's copy has only in-frame clones and lacks some. The sample holds hundreds of thousands of clones; roughly 76% are singletons and the top ten take 7.5% to 8%. Material: peripheral blood. Receptor source: a woman older than 75 with COVID-19, enrolled during active disease.

V is TRBV2 and J is TRBJ2-2; no firm D call. This CDR3 contains 12 residues. Germline V lookup: CDR1 SNHLY, CDR2 FYNNEI. V shed 4 bases and J shed 10 bases, with 10 bases lying between them. In DNA form, the CDR3 reads TGTGCCAGCAGTGTATCACAGTTGGAGCTGTTTTTT. Its protein is CASSVSQLELFF.

This clone was recorded a few times. This chain uses TRBV3-1 (or the pseudogene TRBV3-2) with TRBJ1-2; 7 nucleotides line up with TRBD1. With 0 bases clipped from V and 4 bases from J, the junction kept 5 bases outside the gene matches. CDR3 length: 15 amino acids. Germline lookup yields CDR1 LGHDT and CDR2 YNNKEL (reference sequence). The CDR3 loop is CASSQDSGGGYGYTF. The CDR3 DNA reads as TGTGCCAGCAGCCAAGACTCAGGGGGAGGCTATGGCTACACCTTC.

The chain carries TRBV3-1 (or the pseudogene TRBV3-2) and TRBJ1-6; tentative D call: TRBD1 (5 bases). This CDR3 has 15 residues. Between the trimmed V and J ends, which lost 2 bases and 7 bases, there was a span of 12 bases. Germline V gene sequence: CDR1 LGHDT, CDR2 YNNKEL (reference sequence). The CDR3 here is CASSQLDRENSPLHF. The CDR3 region has the DNA TGTGCCAGCAGCCAACTCGACAGAGAAAATTCACCCCTCCACTTT.

The V and J genes are TRBV6-5 and TRBJ2-3; 11 bases match TRBD2. Trimming cost V 6 bases and J 3 bases; bases outside gene matches: 5. Germline CDR1 MNHEY, CDR2 SVGAGI. The CDR3 sequence is 15 residues long. This chain's CDR3 is CASSRLAGHTDTQYF. CDR3 nucleotides: TGTGCCAGCAGCAGACTAGCGGGGCATACAGATACGCAGTATTTT.

V is TRBV19 and J is TRBJ1-2, with 9 bases lining up with TRBD1. This CDR3 region has 14 residues. J lost 6 bases, V lost 4 bases, and 6 bases had no gene match. Germline CDR1 and CDR2: LNHDA and SQIVND (reference sequence). CDR3 in DNA: TGTGCCAGTAGTACCGGGGGGACAGGGCATGGCTACACCTTC. It yields the protein CASSTGGTGHGYTF.

Details on this clone: Within the sample, other DNA sequences also encode this same CDR3. The V gene is TRBV9, the J gene TRBJ1-2; a weak D match, TRBD1 (6 bases). Trimming left V 4 bases short and J 2 bases short, with 12 bases between. CDR1 is SGDLS, CDR2 YYNGEE, per germline. CDR3 length: 14 amino acids. CDR3 in amino acids: CASSPQGTNYGYTF. The CDR3 DNA sequence: TGTGCCAGCAGCCCACAGGGAACGAACTATGGCTACACCTTC.

V is TRBV2 and J is TRBJ1-2; 7 nucleotides match TRBD1. There are 12 residues in the CDR3. Germline-derived CDR1 and CDR2 are SNHLY and FYNNEI. V lost 6 bases and J lost 4; bases outside the gene matches: 2. CDR3 nucleotides: TGTGCCAGCAGAGCAGGGGGCTATGGCTACACCTTC. Amino acid sequence: CASRAGGYGYTF.

The V gene is TRBV7-9, the J gene TRBJ1-4; D is undetermined. Germline CDR1 SEHNR, CDR2 FQNEAQ (reference sequence). This CDR3 is built from 13 residues. Trimming left V 3 bases short and J 8 bases short, with 10 bases between. The CDR3 DNA follows: TGTGCCAGCAGCTTCCCCAACGGGGAAAAACTGTTTTTT. As protein: CASSFPNGEKLFF. Using reference TRBV7-9 and TRBJ1-4 for the parts outside the CDR3, the full variable domain is DTGVSQNPRHKITKRGQNVTFRCDPISEHNRLYWYRQTLGQGPEFLTYFQNEAQLEKSRLLSDRFSAERPKGSFSTLEIQRTEQGDSAMYLCASSFPNGEKLFFGSGTQLSVL.

The V gene is TRBV7-3, the J gene TRBJ2-2; no clear D gene. Trimming left V 5 bases short and J 1 base short, with 8 bases between. The CDR3 has 14 residues. From germline, CDR1 is SGHTA and CDR2 FQGTGA. CDR3 nucleotides: TGTGCCAGCAGCCTCGACTGGAACACCGGGGAGCTGTTTTTT. Protein: CASSLDWNTGELFF.

V usage is TRBV2 and J usage is TRBJ2-1, with 11 bases lining up with TRBD2. The CDR3 runs 14 residues. Unmatched junction bases numbered 5, after V lost 5 bases and J lost 8 bases. Germline CDR1 is SNHLY and CDR2 is FYNNEI. The CDR3 coding sequence is TGTGCCAGCAGTCTAGCGGGAGGTTCTGATGAGCAGTTCTTC. It encodes CASSLAGGSDEQFF.

The chain recombines TRBV18 with TRBJ1-5, with D possibly being TRBD1 (5 bases). The CDR3 sequence is 15 residues long. Trimming took 0 bases from V and 7 from J, leaving 13 bases between them. Per germline, CDR1 KGHSH and CDR2 LQKENI. The DNA for the CDR3 is TGTGCCAGCTCACCACCGGCGGGGGGAGGGCAGCCCCAGCATTTT. Encoded protein: CASSPPAGGGQPQHF.

This clone was recorded only once. The rearrangement uses TRBV27 and TRBJ1-5; D may be TRBD1 (5 bases). The V end lost 3 bases, the J end lost 6 bases, and 12 bases lay between the germline ends. Germline CDR1 MNHEY, CDR2 SMNVEV (reference sequence). This CDR3 is 14 amino acids long. The CDR3: CASSFSGGVQPQHF. The CDR3 DNA reads TGTGCCAGCAGTTTTTCCGGGGGTGTTCAGCCCCAGCATTTT.

The genes are TRBV2 and TRBJ1-2; tentative D call: TRBD1 (6 bases). The CDR3 is 17 amino acids. Deletions cut 2 bases from V and 5 bases from J, with 21 bases between. Germline V gene data show CDR1 as SNHLY and CDR2 as FYNNEI. CDR3 sequence reads: CASSESFGGATRYGYTF. CDR3 bases: TGTGCCAGCAGTGAATCGTTCGGGGGGGCGACGAGATATGGCTACACCTTC. Complete variable domain (other parts from reference TRBV2 and TRBJ1-2): EPEVTQTPSHQVTQMGQEVILRCVPISNHLYFYWYRQILGQKVEFLVSFYNNEISEKSEIFDDQFSVERPDGSNFTLKIRSTKLEDSAMYFCASSESFGGATRYGYTFGSGTRLTVV.

The chain has TRBV19 and TRBJ2-7; D gene ambiguous. Trimming removed 1 base from V and 4 bases from J, with 8 bases in between. Germline V lookup: CDR1 LNHDA, CDR2 SQIVND (reference sequence). The CDR3 totals 13 residues. The CDR3 coding sequence is TGTGCCAGTAGTATAGCCGAGGAATACGAGCAGTACTTC. Its translation is CASSIAEEYEQYF.

The chain has TRBV27 and TRBJ2-1, with 13 bases fitting TRBD2. Per germline, CDR1 MNHEY and CDR2 SMNVEV (reference sequence). Trimming cost V 8 bases and J 3 bases; bases outside gene matches: 4. The CDR3 runs 15 residues. CDR3 protein: CASRLAGGLYNEQFF. CDR3 DNA: TGTGCCAGCCGACTAGCGGGAGGTCTCTACAATGAGCAGTTCTTC.

The V and J genes are TRBV18 and TRBJ1-6; tentatively, D is TRBD1 (5 bases). V lost 6 bases and J lost 8, with 17 bases in between. Germline loops: CDR1 KGHSH, CDR2 LQKENI. This CDR3 has 15 amino acids. For the CDR3, the DNA is TGTGCCAGCTCTAACATGGGGGGTCGGGATTCACCCCTCCACTTT. As protein: CASSNMGGRDSPLHF.